The 21 T cell receptor beta chains listed next were all sequenced from one sample in a study of blood T cell repertoires in COVID-19. Produced via immunoSEQ multiplex PCR; TCRdb's table is partial and in-frame only. The sample shows some 270,000 clones, roughly 91% of them seen only once. The specimen sequenced was PBMCs or T cells enriched from blood (not recorded which). Receptor source: a woman aged 60-75 years who had recovered from COVID-19.

The chain is built from TRBV7-9 and TRBJ2-2; the match to TRBD2 covers 9 bases. Trimming removed 10 bases from V and 1 base from J; junction bases left unmatched: 13. CDR3 size: 17 residues. Germline V CDR1 and CDR2: SEHNR, FQNEAQ (reference sequence). The CDR3 here is CATGWRDSGGNTGELFF. The CDR3 nucleotides are TGTGCCACCGGATGGAGGGATAGCGGGGGGAACACCGGGGAGCTGTTTTTT. Full variable domain (remainder filled in from reference TRBV7-9 and TRBJ2-2): DTGVSQNPRHKITKRGQNVTFRCDPISEHNRLYWYRQTLGQGPEFLTYFQNEAQLEKSRLLSDRFSAERPKGSFSTLEIQRTEQGDSAMYLCATGWRDSGGNTGELFFGEGSRLTVL.

The chain has TRBV10-3 and TRBJ2-3; 12 bases line up with TRBD2. The CDR3 consists of 14 residues. The junction had 7 bases not matched to a gene; V was cut back by 11 bases and J by 4 bases. The germline V gene has CDR1 ENHRY and CDR2 SYGVKD. The chain's CDR3 is CAVTSGGNPDTQYF. CDR3 in DNA: TGTGCCGTCACTAGCGGGGGGAACCCAGATACGCAGTATTTT.

The chain carries TRBV9 and TRBJ2-7; weak D call: TRBD1 (6 bases). The CDR3 runs 14 residues. CDR1 and CDR2 from the germline V gene are SGDLS and YYNGEE. V was clipped by 4 bases and J by 4 bases, with 15 bases between them. CDR3 nucleotides: TGTGCCAGCAGCCCGAACCAGGGGCGGTACGAGCAGTACTTC. Translated, it gives CASSPNQGRYEQYF. The variable domain in full, completed from reference TRBV9 and TRBJ2-7, reads DSGVTQTPKHLITATGQRVTLRCSPRSGDLSVYWYQQSLDQGLQFLIQYYNGEERAKGNILERFSAQQFPDLHSELNLSSLELGDSALYFCASSPNQGRYEQYFGPGTRLTVT.

To note about this clone: Other nucleotide sequences from this sample produce the same CDR3. The CDR3 protein is CASSESAGRTEAFF. DNA for the CDR3: TGTGCCAGCAGTGAATCCGCAGGCCGCACTGAAGCTTTCTTT. This chain connects TRBV2 to TRBJ1-1; D unresolved. This CDR3 has 14 residues. Trimming took off 2 bases at V and 4 bases at J, with 11 bases between the two ends. Per germline, CDR1 SNHLY and CDR2 FYNNEI.

This chain uses TRBV6-5 with TRBJ1-1; no reliable D call. The CDR3 covers 15 residues. Germline assignment: CDR1 MNHEY and CDR2 SVGAGI. Trimming pared 6 bases from V and 4 bases from J, leaving 18 bases between. CDR3 amino acids: CASRNTRVLGTEAFF. The DNA of the CDR3 is TGTGCCAGCAGGAACACGAGGGTTTTGGGCACTGAAGCTTTCTTT.

J is TRBJ1-6 and V is TRBV27; TRBD1 matches at 7 bases. Germline V CDR1 and CDR2: MNHEY, SMNVEV (reference sequence). Trimming cost V 5 bases and J 6 bases; bases outside gene matches: 4. The CDR3 extends over 14 amino acids. CDR3 sequence reads: CASSRQGGNSPLHF. The DNA for the CDR3 is TGTGCCAGCAGTAGACAGGGTGGTAATTCACCCCTCCACTTT.

The chain links TRBV5-1 to TRBJ2-2, with a possible D match to TRBD2 (6 bases). The V gene's germline CDR1 is SGHRS and CDR2 YFSETQ. CDR3 length: 14 residues. Trimming stripped 2 bases from V and 4 bases from J, with 9 bases between. The chain's CDR3 is CASSFTGATGELFF. The CDR3 nucleotides are TGCGCCAGCAGCTTCACGGGAGCCACCGGGGAGCTGTTTTTT. Based on the CDR3 plus reference TRBV5-1 and TRBJ2-2, the full variable domain is KAGVTQTPRYLIKTRGQQVTLSCSPISGHRSVSWYQQTPGQGLQFLFEYFSETQRNKGNFPGRFSGRQFSNSRSEMNVSTLELGDSALYLCASSFTGATGELFFGEGSRLTVL.

The J gene is TRBJ1-4, the V gene TRBV2, with TRBD1 as a possible D gene (5 bases). Per germline, CDR1 SNHLY and CDR2 FYNNEI. V was pared by 11 bases and J by 2 bases, with 18 bases between. The CDR3 contains 15 residues. The CDR3 here is CAGMGGGPTNEKLFF. The CDR3 DNA is TGTGCCGGTATGGGGGGAGGACCGACTAATGAAAAACTGTTTTTT.

V is TRBV19 and J is TRBJ2-1; 9 bases line up with TRBD2. The CDR3 runs 16 residues. CDR1 and CDR2 from the germline V gene are LNHDA and SQIVND (reference sequence). Germline trimming cut 0 bases from V and 8 bases from J; bases unmatched to any gene: 8. The CDR3 nucleotides read TGTGCCAGTAGTATAGATCGTAGCGGGAGTTCAGATGAGCAGTTCTTC. Translation gives CASSIDRSGSSDEQFF. The complete variable domain, with remaining parts taken from reference TRBV19 and TRBJ2-1, reads DGGITQSPKYLFRKEGQNVTLSCEQNLNHDAMYWYRQDPGQGLRLIYYSQIVNDFQKGDIAEGYSVSREKKESFPLTVTSAQKNPTAFYLCASSIDRSGSSDEQFFGPGTRLTVL.

The chain uses TRBV24-1 and TRBJ2-3; 7 bases match TRBD2. The CDR3 has 15 amino acids. J was trimmed by 2 bases and V by 3 bases; bases with no gene match: 4. Germline CDR1 and CDR2: KGHDR and SFDVKD. The CDR3 sequence is CATSDATSDTDTQYF. As DNA, the CDR3 is TGTGCCACCAGTGATGCAACTAGCGACACAGATACGCAGTATTTT.

J is TRBJ2-7 and V is TRBV30; no clear D gene. CDR3 size: 13 residues. Trimming took 1 base from V and 4 from J, leaving 11 bases between them. The germline gives CDR1 GTSNPN, CDR2 SVGIG (reference sequence). DNA for the CDR3: TGTGCCTGGAGTGGCCTTGGGCGTTACGAGCAGTACTTC. This translates into CAWSGLGRYEQYF.

The rearrangement joins TRBV14 to TRBJ2-7; possibly TRBD1 for D (6 bases). There are 13 residues in the CDR3. V shed 6 bases and J shed 2 bases, with 11 bases lying between them. CDR1 and CDR2 from the germline V gene are SGHDN and FVKESK. This chain's CDR3 is CASRSQGTYEQYF. The CDR3 DNA reads as TGTGCCAGCAGGTCACAGGGAACCTACGAGCAGTACTTC.

The chain has TRBV30 and TRBJ1-5; D is unresolved. CDR1 is GTSNPN and CDR2 is SVGIG in the germline V gene (reference sequence). CDR3 length equals 15 residues. The ends were cut back, 3 bases at V and 7 bases at J, with 19 bases in the middle. The CDR3 protein is CAWSASGGRKQPQHF. The DNA of the CDR3 is TGTGCCTGGAGCGCCTCGGGAGGGCGAAAGCAGCCCCAGCATTTT.

The chain is built from TRBV30 and TRBJ2-2; no clear D. This CDR3 spans 13 amino acids. Germline CDR1 reads GTSNPN; CDR2 reads SVGIG (reference sequence). Trimming took 2 bases from V and 6 from J, leaving 10 bases between them. In DNA form, the CDR3 reads TGTGCCTGGAGTTTATATCTATCCGGGGAGCTGTTTTTT. Its protein is CAWSLYLSGELFF. The full variable domain, completed using reference TRBV30 and TRBJ2-2, is SQTIHQWPATLVQPVGSPLSLECTVEGTSNPNLYWYRQAAGRGLQLLFYSVGIGQISSEVPQNLSASRPQDRQFILSSKKLLLSDSGFYLCAWSLYLSGELFFGEGSRLTVL.

The rearrangement links TRBV28 to TRBJ2-7; perhaps TRBD2 as D (6 bases). CDR3 length: 14 amino acids. The germline V gene has CDR1 MDHEN and CDR2 SYDVKM. Trimming removed 2 bases from V and 0 bases from J, with 8 bases in between. The CDR3 reads CASSLVGSSYEQYF. In nucleotides, the CDR3 is TGTGCCAGCAGTTTAGTCGGGAGCTCCTACGAGCAGTACTTC.

The chain is built from TRBV27 and TRBJ1-4, with unresolved D. Germline CDR1 reads MNHEY; CDR2 reads SMNVEV (reference sequence). The CDR3 length is 14 residues. V was cut by 5 bases and J by 3 bases, with 10 bases left in between. CDR3 residues: CASSVRDSNEKLFF. Written as DNA, the CDR3 is TGTGCCAGCAGTGTTCGGGATTCTAATGAAAAACTGTTTTTT.

V gene TRBV5-1 combines with J gene TRBJ1-1, with D perhaps matching TRBD1 (5 bases). Trimming pared 0 bases from V and 1 base from J, leaving 10 bases between. CDR1 is SGHRS, CDR2 YFSETQ, per germline. This CDR3 comprises 15 residues. The CDR3 region is CASSLAGVPNTEAFF. The CDR3, as DNA: TGCGCCAGCAGCTTGGCGGGGGTTCCGAACACTGAAGCTTTCTTT.

The V gene is TRBV5-8, the J gene TRBJ1-5; D is unresolved. This CDR3 has 14 residues. V was cut by 2 bases and J by 7 bases, with 13 bases left in between. Germline loops: CDR1 SGHTS, CDR2 YDEGEE. CDR3 amino acids: CASSFYPGPQPQHF. The CDR3 DNA reads TGTGCCAGCAGCTTTTATCCAGGTCCGCAGCCCCAGCATTTT. Full variable domain (outside the CDR3, taken from reference TRBV5-8 and TRBJ1-5): EAGVTQSPTHLIKTRGQQATLRCSPISGHTSVYWYQQALGLGLQFLLWYDEGEERNRGNFPPRFSGRQFPNYSSELNVNALELEDSALYLCASSFYPGPQPQHFGDGTRLSIL.

This rearrangement joins TRBV28 to TRBJ1-3; 7 bases agree with TRBD1. The CDR3 covers 16 residues. Germline lookup yields CDR1 MDHEN and CDR2 SYDVKM. Unmatched junction bases numbered 12, after V lost 2 bases and J lost 8 bases. In nucleotides, the CDR3 is TGTGCCAGCAGTTTACGGACCGGACAGGCCCGGGACACCATATATTTT. Its translation is CASSLRTGQARDTIYF.

V gene TRBV30 combines with J gene TRBJ1-4, with D unclear. Trimming left V 4 bases short and J 3 bases short, with 9 bases between. The length of the CDR3 is 13 residues. Per the germline V gene, CDR1 is GTSNPN and CDR2 is SVGIG (reference sequence). For the CDR3, the DNA is TGTGCCTGGACTATGTACTCTAATGAAAAACTGTTTTTT. Translating gives CAWTMYSNEKLFF.

The chain employs TRBV28 and TRBJ2-1, with D perhaps matching TRBD2 (5 bases). The CDR3 sequence is 12 residues long. V lost 5 bases and J lost 8, with 10 bases in between. CDR1 is MDHEN and CDR2 is SYDVKM in the germline V gene. This CDR3 reads CASSSRGHEQFF. The CDR3 bases are TGTGCCAGCAGTAGCCGAGGGCATGAGCAGTTCTTC.